The T cell receptor beta chain described here comes from a study of neurological immune-mediated disorders. In this sample, this clonotype turned up many times. No antigen is known for it. As for the cDNA, it was generated by 5'RACE with 10-nucleotide random UMIs. From the 5' RACE reads, TCRdb called clonotypes with MiXCR, one entry per CDR3 protein. The sample has over 45,000 distinct CDR3 sequences, around 3.5% seen once. General study findings and limits: Expanded clones shared no identical CDR3 amino acid sequences across subjects, which suggested private TCR-beta repertoires in all groups. The study phylogenetically grouped the repertoires of 18 of 34 multiple sclerosis patients into one related-CDR3 cluster, a possible signature.

The TCR originated in a man between 40 and 49 years old with multiple sclerosis. The sequenced sample was PBMCs.

The CDR3 sequence: CASSDRYTEAFF. DNA of the CDR3: TGTGCCAGCAGTGACAGGTACACTGAAGCTTTCTTT. The rearrangement joins TRBV12-3 or TRBV12-4 to TRBJ1-1; a weak D match, TRBD1 (6 bases). V was shortened by 5 bases and J by 3 bases, with 7 bases between the two germline ends. The CDR3 spans 12 residues.